This T cell receptor beta chain was profiled in a study of cytomegalovirus exposure and HLA in healthy donors. At the level of the study: Previous work identified roughly 120 million unique TCR beta sequences from around 200 million T cells.

Study-wide points: A link between a missense DCLRE1C variant and TCR beta V- and J-gene trimming emerged from a later analysis.

The PCR had 60 Vbeta and 13 Jbeta primers. Assay used: immunoSEQ multiplex PCR; TCRdb lists only in-frame clones, some missing. Of roughly 130,000 clones listed, around three quarters are singletons. Concerning this clone itself: As yet, its antigen is unknown.

Germline V gene sequence: CDR1 MNHEY, CDR2 SMNVEV (reference sequence). The CDR3 is made up of 15 amino acids. With V trimmed by 8 bases and J by 3 bases, 10 bases remained unmatched. This TCR derives from a man between 18 and 35 years old in good health and CMV-seronegative. The sample taken for sequencing was PBMCs. The rearrangement joins TRBV27 to TRBJ2-1; 7 nucleotides line up with TRBD1. The CDR3 sequence is CASSIGTDSYNEQFF. The CDR3, as DNA: TGTGCCAGCTCTATTGGGACAGACAGCTACAATGAGCAGTTCTTC.